This T cell receptor (beta chain) was obtained from a study of blood T cell repertoires in COVID-19. The CDR3 contains 14 residues. Germline V gene sequence: CDR1 SQVTM, CDR2 ANQGSEA. V lost 6 bases to trimming and J lost 0 bases; unmatched junction nucleotides: 5. Using immunoSEQ multiplex PCR, the repertoire was profiled, and TCRdb retains in-frame clones only, with some absent. The sample has 120,000 to 150,000 clones; 75% to 85% are singletons. This TCR was recovered from a man aged 60 to 69 with active or convalescent COVID-19. Sequences were obtained from peripheral blood. The rearrangement joins TRBV29-1 to TRBJ2-1, with 7 bases identical to TRBD1. The CDR3 DNA sequence: TGCAGCGTAACAGGGGAAGCCTCCTACAATGAGCAGTTCTTC. Translated, it gives CSVTGEASYNEQFF.